This TCR beta chain was sequenced for a study of T-cell reconstitution after alpha-beta-depleted transplantation in children. Germline CDR1 LNHNV, CDR2 YYDKDF (reference sequence). The CDR3 has 13 residues. Losses at the gene ends were 10 bases for V and 6 bases for J; bases not matched to a gene: 7. The library targeted TCRbeta and was prepared with unique molecular identifiers. TCRdb processed the PCR reads anew with MiXCR; each CDR3 protein has one entry. The sample records 500,000 or so distinct CDR3 sequences, 9.5% to 12% being singletons. The table lists this clonotype with a few counts. This material consisted of PBMCs, mostly from graft donor cells, taken 180 days after TCRalphabeta/CD19-depleted stem cell transplant. The origin of this receptor is a female patient aged 2-15 years who had a stem cell transplant for aplastic anemia, so the T cells may come from the graft donor. The J gene is TRBJ2-1, the V gene TRBV15; TRBD1 matches 9 bases. Written as DNA, the CDR3 is TGTGCCATCCCCTCGGGACAGGGCAATGAGCAGTTCTTC. It yields the protein CAIPSGQGNEQFF.